This TCR beta chain appears in the sequencing data of a study of T cells in Graves' hyperthyroidism and ophthalmopathy. Findings and caveats of the study: Appearing also in blood were most of the thyroid clonotypes expanded above 0.001.

Amplified TCR beta CDR3 regions derived from RNA transcripts. When the TCR CDR3 underwent first-round RT-PCR, the HTBI primer set was used. TCRdb re-analysed the multiplex PCR reads in MiXCR, keeping a single row per CDR3 protein. The sample shows a few hundred thousand distinct CDR3 sequences, around 20% of them seen only once. As for this clonotype: The antigen is not known.

No progression to ophthalmopathy during 18 months of follow-up defined stable disease. Exclusions: uncontrolled infection, other autoimmune disease, pregnancy, lactation. This CDR3 is 14 amino acids long. V lost 4 bases and J lost 1, with 11 bases in between. The V gene's germline CDR1 is SGHRS and CDR2 YFSETQ. Sequenced: blood. The chain employs TRBV5-1 and TRBJ2-5; possibly TRBD2 for D (6 bases). The source is a man aged 18-30 years with Graves' hyperthyroidism. The CDR3 nucleotides are TGCGCCAGCAGCGTAGCGGAGCCCCAAGAGACCCAGTACTTC. Encoded protein: CASSVAEPQETQYF.